This T cell receptor beta chain was observed in a study of long-term antiretroviral therapy in people with HIV. CDR1 is WSHSY and CDR2 is SAAADI in the germline V gene. V gave up 5 bases and J gave up 6 bases, with 10 bases separating them. The CDR3 loop spans 12 amino acids. Survey level was the resolution at which the v3.0 immunoSEQ assay ran. Assay: immunoSEQ multiplex PCR; the TCRdb copy retains only in-frame clones and omits some. The sample yields about 29,000 clones, roughly 92% seen once. Study-wide results and caveats: Clones that had undergone expansion before ART prevailed in the repertoire throughout all time points.

Notes on this clone: Antigen specificity is unknown.

The sample consisted of unsorted PBMCs, taken 6.2 years after starting antiretroviral therapy. The TCR originated in a man aged 40-49 years with HIV. The chain has TRBV10-2 and TRBJ1-1, with D perhaps TRBD1 (5 bases). Written as DNA, the CDR3 is TGCGCCAGCAGTTTAACGGGGGCTGAAGCTTTCTTT. It encodes CASSLTGAEAFF.